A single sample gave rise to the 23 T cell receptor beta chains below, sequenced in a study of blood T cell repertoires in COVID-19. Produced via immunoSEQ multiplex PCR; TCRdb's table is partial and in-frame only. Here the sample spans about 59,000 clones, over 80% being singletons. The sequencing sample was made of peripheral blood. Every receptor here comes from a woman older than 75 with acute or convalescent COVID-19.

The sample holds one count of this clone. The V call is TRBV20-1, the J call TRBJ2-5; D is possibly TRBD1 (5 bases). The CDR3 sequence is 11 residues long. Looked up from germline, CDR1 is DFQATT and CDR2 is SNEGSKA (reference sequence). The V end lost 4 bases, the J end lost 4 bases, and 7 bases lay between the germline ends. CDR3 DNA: TGCAGTGCTAAGGGGTTAGAGACCCAGTACTTC. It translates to CSAKGLETQYF.

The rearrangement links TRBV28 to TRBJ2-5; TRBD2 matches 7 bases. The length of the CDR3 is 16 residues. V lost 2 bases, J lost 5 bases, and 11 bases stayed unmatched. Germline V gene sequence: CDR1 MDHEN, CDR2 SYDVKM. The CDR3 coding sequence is TGTGCCAGCAGTTTAGCGGCTAGCGGTGGGGGGGAGACCCAGTACTTC. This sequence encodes CASSLAASGGGETQYF.

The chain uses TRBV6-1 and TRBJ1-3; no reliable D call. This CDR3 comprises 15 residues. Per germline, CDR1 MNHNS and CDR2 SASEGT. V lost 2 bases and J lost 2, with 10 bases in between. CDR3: CASSELSGTGNTIYF. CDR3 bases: TGTGCCAGCAGTGAATTATCGGGGACTGGAAACACCATATATTTT.

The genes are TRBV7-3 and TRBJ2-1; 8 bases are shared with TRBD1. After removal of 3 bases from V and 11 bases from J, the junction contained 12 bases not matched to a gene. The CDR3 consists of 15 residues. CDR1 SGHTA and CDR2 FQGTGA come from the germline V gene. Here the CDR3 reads CASSLLGGDRGKQFF. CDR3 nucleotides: TGTGCCAGCAGCTTGTTAGGGGGCGACAGGGGTAAGCAGTTCTTC. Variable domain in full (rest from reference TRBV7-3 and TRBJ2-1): GAGVSQTPSNKVTEKGKYVELRCDPISGHTALYWYRQSLGQGPEFLIYFQGTGAADDSGLPNDRFFAVRPEGSVSTLKIQRTERGDSAVYLCASSLLGGDRGKQFFGPGTRLTVL.

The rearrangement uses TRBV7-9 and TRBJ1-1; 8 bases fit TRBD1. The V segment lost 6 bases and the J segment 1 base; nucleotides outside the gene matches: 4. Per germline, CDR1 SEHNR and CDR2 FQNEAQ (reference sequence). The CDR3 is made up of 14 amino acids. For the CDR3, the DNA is TGTGCCAGCAGTCGGACAGGGAGGAACACTGAAGCTTTCTTT. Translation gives CASSRTGRNTEAFF.

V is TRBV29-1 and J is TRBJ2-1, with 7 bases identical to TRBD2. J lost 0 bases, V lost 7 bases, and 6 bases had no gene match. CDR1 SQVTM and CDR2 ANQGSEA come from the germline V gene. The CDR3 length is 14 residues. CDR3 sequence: CSGLAVNSYNEQFF. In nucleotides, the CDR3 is TGCAGCGGTCTAGCGGTTAACTCCTACAATGAGCAGTTCTTC.

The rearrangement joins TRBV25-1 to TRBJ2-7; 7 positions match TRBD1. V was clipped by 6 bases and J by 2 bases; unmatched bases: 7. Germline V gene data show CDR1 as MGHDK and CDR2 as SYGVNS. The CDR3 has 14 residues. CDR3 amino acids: CASREGAGAYEQYF. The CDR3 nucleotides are TGTGCCAGCAGAGAGGGGGCTGGGGCCTACGAGCAGTACTTC.

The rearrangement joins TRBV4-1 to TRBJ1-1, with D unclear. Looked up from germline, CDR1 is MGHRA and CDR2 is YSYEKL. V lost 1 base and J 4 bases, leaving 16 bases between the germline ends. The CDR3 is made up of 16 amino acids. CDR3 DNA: TGCGCCAGCAGCCAAGGTGGGGTTAGGCGGGGCACTGAAGCTTTCTTT. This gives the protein CASSQGGVRRGTEAFF.

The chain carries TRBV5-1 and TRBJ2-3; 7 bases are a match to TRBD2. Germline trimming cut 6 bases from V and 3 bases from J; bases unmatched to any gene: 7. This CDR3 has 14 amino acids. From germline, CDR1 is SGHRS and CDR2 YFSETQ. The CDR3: CASMSGGRTDTQYF. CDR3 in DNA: TGCGCCAGCATGTCTGGCGGGAGAACAGATACGCAGTATTTT. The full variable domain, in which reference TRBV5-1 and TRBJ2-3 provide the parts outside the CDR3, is KAGVTQTPRYLIKTRGQQVTLSCSPISGHRSVSWYQQTPGQGLQFLFEYFSETQRNKGNFPGRFSGRQFSNSRSEMNVSTLELGDSALYLCASMSGGRTDTQYFGPGTRLTVL.

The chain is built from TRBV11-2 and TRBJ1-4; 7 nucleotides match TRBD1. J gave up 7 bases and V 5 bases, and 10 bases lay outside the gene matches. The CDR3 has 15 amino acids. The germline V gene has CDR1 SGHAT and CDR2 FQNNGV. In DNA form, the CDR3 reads TGTGCCAGCAGCCTCCGGACAGGAATTGGTGAAAAACTGTTTTTT. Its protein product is CASSLRTGIGEKLFF.

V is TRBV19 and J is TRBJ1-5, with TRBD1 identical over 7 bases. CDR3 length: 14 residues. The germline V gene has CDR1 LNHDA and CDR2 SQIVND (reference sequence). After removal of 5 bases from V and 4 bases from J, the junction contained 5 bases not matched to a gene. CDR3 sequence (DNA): TGTGCCAGTAGTGCAGGGACAGTTAATCAGCCCCAGCATTTT. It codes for CASSAGTVNQPQHF.

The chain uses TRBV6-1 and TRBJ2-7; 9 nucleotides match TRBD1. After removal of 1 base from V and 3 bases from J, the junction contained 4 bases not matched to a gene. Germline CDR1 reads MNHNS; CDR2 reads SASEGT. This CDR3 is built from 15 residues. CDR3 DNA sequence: TGTGCCAGCAGTGAAGAAGGGACAGGGATCTACGAGCAGTACTTC. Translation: CASSEEGTGIYEQYF.

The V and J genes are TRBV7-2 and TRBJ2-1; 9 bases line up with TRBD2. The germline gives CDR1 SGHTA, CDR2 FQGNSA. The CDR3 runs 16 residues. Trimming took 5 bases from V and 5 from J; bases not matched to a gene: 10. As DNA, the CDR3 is TGTGCCAGCAGCCCGAGTCCCGGGACTAGCCACAATGAGCAGTTCTTC. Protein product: CASSPSPGTSHNEQFF.

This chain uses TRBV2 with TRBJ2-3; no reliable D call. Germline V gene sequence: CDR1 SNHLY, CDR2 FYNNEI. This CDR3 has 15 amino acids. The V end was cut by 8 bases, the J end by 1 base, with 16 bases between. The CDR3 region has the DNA TGTGCCAGCCGGAAACGTGCGGAACGCACAGATACGCAGTATTTT. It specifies CASRKRAERTDTQYF.

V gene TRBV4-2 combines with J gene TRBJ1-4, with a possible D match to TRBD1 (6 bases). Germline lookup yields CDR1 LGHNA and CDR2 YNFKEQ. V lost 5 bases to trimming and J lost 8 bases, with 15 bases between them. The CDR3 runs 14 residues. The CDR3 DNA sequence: TGTGCCAGCAGCTCTCGGACAGATGGGGAAAAACTGTTTTTT. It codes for CASSSRTDGEKLFF.

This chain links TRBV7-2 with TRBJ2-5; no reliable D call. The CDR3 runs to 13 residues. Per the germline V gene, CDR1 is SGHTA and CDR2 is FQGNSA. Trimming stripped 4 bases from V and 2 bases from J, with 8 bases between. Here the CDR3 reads CASSSRVQETQYF. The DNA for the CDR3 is TGTGCCAGCAGCTCCCGAGTTCAAGAGACCCAGTACTTC.

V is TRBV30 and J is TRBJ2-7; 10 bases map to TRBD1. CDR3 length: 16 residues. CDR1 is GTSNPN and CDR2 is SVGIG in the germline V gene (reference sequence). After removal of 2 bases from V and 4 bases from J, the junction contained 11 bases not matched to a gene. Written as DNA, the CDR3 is TGTGCCTGGAGTCACCTGCGGACAGGGGGGGGATACGAGCAGTACTTC. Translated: CAWSHLRTGGGYEQYF.

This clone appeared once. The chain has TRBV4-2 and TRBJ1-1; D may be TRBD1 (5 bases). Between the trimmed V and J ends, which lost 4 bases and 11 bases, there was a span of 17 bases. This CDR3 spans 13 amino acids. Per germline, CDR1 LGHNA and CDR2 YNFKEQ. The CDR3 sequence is CASSLRDEGNAFF. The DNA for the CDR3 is TGTGCCAGCAGCCTGCGGGACGAGGGTAACGCTTTCTTT.

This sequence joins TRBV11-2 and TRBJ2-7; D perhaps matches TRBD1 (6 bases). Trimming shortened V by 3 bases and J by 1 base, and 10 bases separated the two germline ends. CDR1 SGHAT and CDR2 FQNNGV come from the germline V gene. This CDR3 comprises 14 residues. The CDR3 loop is CASSFFQGSYEQYF. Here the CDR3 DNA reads TGTGCCAGCAGCTTCTTTCAGGGGTCCTACGAGCAGTACTTC. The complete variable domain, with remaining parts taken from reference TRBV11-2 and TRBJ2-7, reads EAGVAQSPRYKIIEKRQSVAFWCNPISGHATLYWYQQILGQGPKLLIQFQNNGVVDDSQLPKDRFSAERLKGVDSTLKIQPAKLEDSAVYLCASSFFQGSYEQYFGPGTRLTVT.

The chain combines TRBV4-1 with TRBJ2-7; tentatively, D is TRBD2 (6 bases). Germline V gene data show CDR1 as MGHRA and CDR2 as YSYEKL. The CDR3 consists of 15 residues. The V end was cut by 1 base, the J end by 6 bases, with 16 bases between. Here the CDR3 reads CASSQATSSDGEQYF. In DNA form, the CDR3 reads TGCGCCAGCAGCCAAGCGACTAGTTCGGATGGCGAGCAGTACTTC.

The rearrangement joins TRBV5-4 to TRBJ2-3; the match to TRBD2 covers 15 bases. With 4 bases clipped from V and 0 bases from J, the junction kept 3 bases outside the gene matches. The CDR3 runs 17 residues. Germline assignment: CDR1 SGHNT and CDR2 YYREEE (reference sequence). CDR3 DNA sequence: TGTGCCAGCAGCCCGGGACTAGCGGGGGGCAGCACAGATACGCAGTATTTT. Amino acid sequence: CASSPGLAGGSTDTQYF.

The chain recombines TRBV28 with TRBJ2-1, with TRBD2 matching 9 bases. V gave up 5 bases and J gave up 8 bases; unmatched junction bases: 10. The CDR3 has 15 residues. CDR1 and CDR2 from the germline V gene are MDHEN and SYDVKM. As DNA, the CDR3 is TGTGCCAGCAGTATACCCGGGACTAGCCTCCATGAGCAGTTCTTC. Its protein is CASSIPGTSLHEQFF.

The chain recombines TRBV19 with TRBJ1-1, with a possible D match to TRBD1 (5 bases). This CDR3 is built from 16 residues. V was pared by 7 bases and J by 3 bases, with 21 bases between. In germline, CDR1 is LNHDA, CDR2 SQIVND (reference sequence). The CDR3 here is CASNLLTGSGDTEAFF. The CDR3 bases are TGTGCCAGTAACCTCCTGACGGGTTCGGGGGACACTGAAGCTTTCTTT.